These 28 T cell receptor beta chains were sequenced from one sample in a study of cytomegalovirus exposure and HLA in healthy donors. The protocol was immunoSEQ multiplex PCR, while the TCRdb copy is restricted to in-frame clones and leaves out a portion. Of 60,000 to 75,000 clones listed, more than 85% are singletons. The sequenced sample was PBMCs. All receptors derive from a woman under 30 in good health and CMV-seropositive.

The chain has TRBV30 and TRBJ1-2; 7 bases align to TRBD1. The germline gives CDR1 GTSNPN, CDR2 SVGIG (reference sequence). The CDR3 consists of 12 residues. Losses at the gene ends were 4 bases for V and 1 base for J; bases not matched to a gene: 0. The CDR3: CAWTGGNYGYTF. The CDR3 DNA is TGTGCCTGGACAGGGGGTAACTATGGCTACACCTTC. The full variable domain, rest sourced from reference TRBV30 and TRBJ1-2, is SQTIHQWPATLVQPVGSPLSLECTVEGTSNPNLYWYRQAAGRGLQLLFYSVGIGQISSEVPQNLSASRPQDRQFILSSKKLLLSDSGFYLCAWTGGNYGYTFGSGTRLTVV.

The V and J genes are TRBV27 and TRBJ1-1, with 8 bases lining up with TRBD1. Unmatched junction bases numbered 2, after V lost 4 bases and J lost 1 base. In germline, CDR1 is MNHEY, CDR2 SMNVEV (reference sequence). The CDR3 length is 14 residues. CDR3 amino acids: CASSSGGANTEAFF. DNA of the CDR3: TGTGCCAGCAGTTCAGGGGGCGCGAACACTGAAGCTTTCTTT.

The V and J genes are TRBV19 and TRBJ2-2; no definite D call. V shed 8 bases and J shed 0 bases, with 7 bases lying between them. The germline V gene has CDR1 LNHDA and CDR2 SQIVND (reference sequence). CDR3 size: 13 residues. The CDR3 is CASGPTNTGELFF. DNA for the CDR3: TGTGCCAGTGGCCCCACGAACACCGGGGAGCTGTTTTTT.

The V and J genes are TRBV15 and TRBJ1-4, with a possible D match to TRBD1 (6 bases). This CDR3 is built from 16 residues. Germline CDR1 is LNHNV and CDR2 is YYDKDF (reference sequence). Trimming stripped 2 bases from V and 8 bases from J, with 18 bases between. CDR3 in DNA: TGTGCCACCAGCAGACCCGATCTGGGAGGGGGAGAAAAACTGTTTTTT. Translation gives CATSRPDLGGGEKLFF.

This clone was detected once. V is TRBV2 and J is TRBJ1-2, with 8 nucleotides matching TRBD1. The CDR3 runs to 14 residues. Germline CDR1 SNHLY, CDR2 FYNNEI. With 6 bases clipped from V and 4 bases from J, the junction kept 7 bases outside the gene matches. CDR3 protein: CASSGQGPAYGYTF. CDR3 bases: TGTGCCAGCAGCGGACAGGGTCCAGCCTATGGCTACACCTTC.

This sequence joins TRBV29-1 and TRBJ2-3; no clear D. The germline gives CDR1 SQVTM, CDR2 ANQGSEA. This CDR3 is built from 13 residues. V lost 5 bases and J 0 bases, leaving 9 bases between the germline ends. CDR3 residues: CSVRRASTDTQYF. The CDR3 coding sequence is TGCAGCGTTCGGAGAGCTAGCACAGATACGCAGTATTTT.

V is TRBV4-1 and J is TRBJ2-1; D is possibly TRBD2 (5 bases). Germline lookup yields CDR1 MGHRA and CDR2 YSYEKL. The ends were cut back, 0 bases at V and 7 bases at J, with 19 bases in the middle. The CDR3 length is 17 residues. The CDR3 sequence: CASSQDRRTDGRNEQFF. The CDR3 nucleotides read TGCGCCAGCAGCCAAGATCGAAGGACTGATGGGCGAAATGAGCAGTTCTTC.

This sequence joins TRBV29-1 and TRBJ2-5; 9 bases align to TRBD2. This CDR3 spans 13 amino acids. Germline CDR1 reads SQVTM; CDR2 reads ANQGSEA. The J segment lost 2 bases and the V segment lost 6 bases, leaving 4 bases of the junction unmatched. This CDR3 reads CSVPRGGQETQYF. The DNA of the CDR3 is TGCAGCGTCCCGCGGGGGGGGCAAGAGACCCAGTACTTC.

This rearrangement joins TRBV5-4 to TRBJ2-1; 14 bases fit TRBD2. Per the germline V gene, CDR1 is SGHNT and CDR2 is YYREEE (reference sequence). After removal of 3 bases from V and 6 bases from J, the junction contained 2 bases not matched to a gene. This CDR3 is 15 amino acids long. The CDR3 DNA follows: TGTGCCAGCAGCTACGGGACTAGCGGGAGCAATGAGCAGTTCTTC. Encoded protein: CASSYGTSGSNEQFF.

This sequence joins TRBV21-1 and TRBJ1-6. TRBV21-1 is annotated as a pseudogene. The length of the CDR3 is 11 residues. CDR3 sequence reads: CASIPGGTLHF. The CDR3 region has the DNA TGTGCCAGCATTCCCGGCGGGACCCTCCACTTT.

The chain combines TRBV6-1 with TRBJ1-5; weak D call: TRBD1 (5 bases). V shed 1 base and J shed 2 bases, with 9 bases lying between them. Germline CDR1 and CDR2: MNHNS and SASEGT. The CDR3 is 15 residues long. The CDR3 region has the DNA TGTGCCAGCAGTGAAGGAGAAGGGGGCAATCAGCCCCAGCATTTT. Encoded protein: CASSEGEGGNQPQHF.

The rearrangement joins TRBV15 to TRBJ2-3; tentative D call: TRBD1 (6 bases). The CDR3 sequence is 18 residues long. Germline CDR1 reads LNHNV; CDR2 reads YYDKDF (reference sequence). Trimming took off 1 base at V and 2 bases at J, with 19 bases between the two ends. CDR3 sequence: CATSRGGSRDTTTDTQYF. CDR3 sequence (DNA): TGTGCCACCAGCAGAGGGGGTTCGAGGGACACCACCACAGATACGCAGTATTTT.

The rearrangement uses TRBV7-8 and TRBJ1-1; the D is unclear. This CDR3 is built from 15 residues. The germline gives CDR1 SGHVS, CDR2 FQNEAQ. V lost 1 base, J lost 0 bases, and 9 bases lay in between. The DNA for the CDR3 is TGTGCCAGCAGCTTAGTGATCCACATGAACACTGAAGCTTTCTTT. It yields the protein CASSLVIHMNTEAFF.

V and J are TRBV28 and TRBJ1-1, with TRBD1 matching over 8 bases. V trimming: 6 bases; J trimming: 4 bases; junction bases outside the gene matches: 4. This CDR3 spans 13 amino acids. Germline V gene sequence: CDR1 MDHEN, CDR2 SYDVKM. DNA of the CDR3: TGTGCCAGCAGCACCGGGACAGGCACTGAAGCTTTCTTT. This encodes CASSTGTGTEAFF.

The chain carries TRBV5-6 and TRBJ2-1, with 7 bases identical to TRBD1. V trimming: 4 bases; J trimming: 0 bases; junction bases outside the gene matches: 16. The germline gives CDR1 SGHDT, CDR2 YYEEEE. CDR3 size: 19 residues. CDR3 loop: CASSDLGSTGIHSYNEQFF. The DNA for the CDR3 is TGTGCCAGCAGCGACCTTGGTTCGACAGGGATACACTCCTACAATGAGCAGTTCTTC.

The chain uses TRBV5-1 and TRBJ1-1; D may be TRBD1 (6 bases). The CDR3 runs 15 residues. Germline CDR1 SGHRS, CDR2 YFSETQ. V was clipped by 1 base and J by 0 bases, with 10 bases between them. The CDR3 nucleotides are TGCGCCAGCAGCTTGTCTGAGGGGGTGAACACTGAAGCTTTCTTT. Its translation is CASSLSEGVNTEAFF.

The gene calls are TRBV11-2 and TRBJ2-7; D is unresolved. Germline loops: CDR1 SGHAT, CDR2 FQNNGV. The V end was cut by 1 base, the J end by 4 bases, with 2 bases between. CDR3 length equals 11 residues. The CDR3 DNA sequence: TGTGCCAGCAGCTTAGCGTACGAGCAGTACTTC. This gives the protein CASSLAYEQYF. Based on the CDR3 plus reference TRBV11-2 and TRBJ2-7, the full variable domain is EAGVAQSPRYKIIEKRQSVAFWCNPISGHATLYWYQQILGQGPKLLIQFQNNGVVDDSQLPKDRFSAERLKGVDSTLKIQPAKLEDSAVYLCASSLAYEQYFGPGTRLTVT.

The rearrangement uses TRBV5-8 and TRBJ2-1; 13 nucleotides line up with TRBD2. V gave up 4 bases and J gave up 3 bases; unmatched junction bases: 13. Germline V gene lookup returns CDR1 SGHTS and CDR2 YDEGEE. The CDR3 spans 19 residues. The CDR3 coding sequence is TGTGCCAGCAGCCCGAAAGGTAGGGGACTAGCGGGACGCTACAATGAGCAGTTCTTC. This sequence encodes CASSPKGRGLAGRYNEQFF.

The V gene is TRBV6-1, the J gene TRBJ1-5; 11 bases are shared with TRBD1. The V gene's germline CDR1 is MNHNS and CDR2 SASEGT. CDR3 length equals 14 residues. J lost 5 bases, V lost 7 bases, and 4 bases had no gene match. CDR3 coding DNA: TGTGCCAGCAACCGGGACAGGGGGTATCAGCCCCAGCATTTT. Residues: CASNRDRGYQPQHF.

The genes are TRBV19 and TRBJ2-3; the D gene is possibly TRBD2 (5 bases). Trimming left V 2 bases short and J 3 bases short, with 12 bases between. Germline V gene lookup returns CDR1 LNHDA and CDR2 SQIVND (reference sequence). The length of the CDR3 is 15 residues. The CDR3 is CASSIRPTSTDTQYF. CDR3 DNA: TGTGCCAGTAGTATAAGACCTACTAGTACAGATACGCAGTATTTT.

The chain links TRBV28 to TRBJ1-2, with a possible D match to TRBD1 (6 bases). This CDR3 has 17 residues. Trimming left V 0 bases short and J 8 bases short, with 22 bases between. Germline CDR1 reads MDHEN; CDR2 reads SYDVKM. CDR3 DNA sequence: TGTGCCAGCAGTTTATGGCGAGGAGACAGGTTCCTGAGGGGCTACACCTTC. This sequence encodes CASSLWRGDRFLRGYTF.

The chain employs TRBV28 and TRBJ2-6, with D possibly being TRBD1 (5 bases). Per the germline V gene, CDR1 is MDHEN and CDR2 is SYDVKM. The CDR3 is 15 residues long. V lost 7 bases and J lost 0, with 10 bases in between. CDR3 DNA: TGTGCCAGCACAGACAGCAGCTCTGGGGCCAACGTCCTGACTTTC. Protein: CASTDSSSGANVLTF.

This clone appeared a single time. The rearrangement uses TRBV18 and TRBJ2-3; the match to TRBD2 covers 14 bases. Germline V gene lookup returns CDR1 KGHSH and CDR2 LQKENI. The CDR3 has 16 residues. J gave up 4 bases and V 4 bases, and 4 bases lay outside the gene matches. CDR3 coding DNA: TGTGCCAGCTCACGAGGGACTAGCGGGAGTTCAGATACGCAGTATTTT. It translates to CASSRGTSGSSDTQYF.

This chain uses TRBV16 with TRBJ2-7; tentative D call: TRBD2 (5 bases). The CDR3 consists of 14 residues. V was cut by 6 bases and J by 2 bases, with 14 bases left in between. The germline V gene has CDR1 KGHSY and CDR2 FQNENV. Written as DNA, the CDR3 is TGTGCCAGCAGTCCCAGTAGCGAGACCTACGAGCAGTACTTC. This sequence encodes CASSPSSETYEQYF.

The V gene is TRBV9, the J gene TRBJ1-2; D ambiguous. Trimming took 0 bases from V and 7 from J, leaving 13 bases between them. CDR3 length: 14 amino acids. CDR1 and CDR2 (germline): SGDLS, YYNGEE. The CDR3, as DNA: TGTGCCAGCAGCGTAGGCGCAGGATCCGGTGGCTACACCTTC. It encodes CASSVGAGSGGYTF.

The chain employs TRBV11-2 and TRBJ1-1; tentatively, D is TRBD1 (5 bases). Trimming pared 8 bases from V and 6 bases from J, leaving 16 bases between. CDR1 and CDR2 (germline): SGHAT, FQNNGV. CDR3 length: 13 residues. The CDR3 region has the DNA TGTGCCAGCGCTCAGGGAGGGCCTTCTGAAGCTTTCTTT. It yields the protein CASAQGGPSEAFF.

This rearrangement joins TRBV6-6 to TRBJ1-1; D remains unclear. Looked up from germline, CDR1 is MNHNY and CDR2 is SVGAGI (reference sequence). The CDR3 loop spans 13 amino acids. V gave up 2 bases and J gave up 5 bases, with 9 bases separating them. The CDR3 is CASSYEGLTEAFF. CDR3 sequence (DNA): TGTGCCAGCAGTTACGAGGGTTTGACTGAAGCTTTCTTT.

The chain recombines TRBV7-6 with TRBJ2-3; D uncertain. V was cut by 2 bases and J by 3 bases, with 6 bases left in between. Germline V lookup: CDR1 SGHVS, CDR2 FNYEAQ. This CDR3 region has 13 residues. CDR3: CASSLFATDTQYF. CDR3 in DNA: TGTGCCAGCAGCTTATTTGCGACAGATACGCAGTATTTT.